This TCR beta chain is from a study of T cell changes during pregnancy in multiple sclerosis. Details on this clone: The sample holds other DNA sequences that translate to the same CDR3.

Here immunoSEQ multiplex PCR was the method, and the copy in TCRdb shows in-frame clones only, minus some. The table lists tens of thousands of clones, approximately 85% of them singletons. Germline CDR1 reads MNHNS; CDR2 reads SASEGT. There are 11 residues in the CDR3. The V end lost 2 bases, the J end lost 5 bases, and 3 bases lay between the germline ends. The chain carries TRBV6-1 and TRBJ1-2; D remains unclear. This receptor was taken from a female donor with multiple sclerosis, enrolled in a pregnancy study. Sequenced material: peripheral blood, taken in the first trimester of pregnancy. Here the CDR3 DNA reads TGTGCCAGCAGTGAATCTTATGGCTACACCTTC. Protein product: CASSESYGYTF.